The T cell receptor (beta chain) described here comes from a study of blood T cell repertoires in COVID-19. As for the study in general: Sample material is recorded as cDNA or gDNA derived from T cells, B-cell-depleted T cells, or PBMCs.

Authors' data handling: Amplifying reference gene primers gave estimates of nucleated cell counts. Sequencing was performed with immunoSEQ multiplex PCR; in TCRdb, only in-frame clones are kept and a portion is missing. Clonal size and the V and J genes are those of that table, whereas D and trimming came from the DNA. The data contain 400,000 or so clones, about 91% of them singletons. This receptor was identified in a woman between 40 and 55 years old with COVID-19, enrolled during active disease. The sample consisted of peripheral blood.

In nucleotides, the CDR3 is TGTGCCAGCGGTGCGAGGCAGGGACAGAACGTCAACGAGCAGTACTTC. It translates to CASGARQGQNVNEQYF. This sequence joins TRBV5-4 and TRBJ2-7, with 7 bases fitting TRBD1. The CDR3 extends over 16 amino acids. V dropped 7 bases and J dropped 5; count of bases not matched to a gene: 18. Germline V gene data show CDR1 as SGHNT and CDR2 as YYREEE (reference sequence).